These T cell receptor beta chains were read from a single sample in a study of blood T cell repertoires in COVID-19. The data were produced by immunoSEQ multiplex PCR, yet TCRdb's version contains in-frame clones alone and is incomplete. Counted here are roughly 120,000 clones, 65% to 90% occurring once; the ten biggest clones make up around 10%. Sequencing was performed on peripheral blood. These receptors all stem from a human donor in a cohort sampled during active COVID-19. The CDR3 runs from the conserved cysteine through the conserved F or W. D genes are given only for firm matches. The size of a clone is reported for some rows only, either as once, few or many, or as a class for expanded clones.

J gene	V gene	D gene	clone size	CDR3 DNA	CDR3 protein
TRBJ2-7	TRBV5-4	TRBD2	.	TGTGCCAGCAGCTTGCTAGCGGGACCCTACGAGCAGTACTTC	CASSLLAGPYEQYF
TRBJ1-1	TRBV11-2	.	.	TGTGCCAGCAGCTTGTTTTCGGGACACTTTGAAGCTTTCTTT	CASSLFSGHFEAFF
TRBJ1-5	TRBV6-1	.	few	TGTGCCAGCAGTGTACCCACTGGGGGGTACAATCAGCCCCAGCATTTT	CASSVPTGGYNQPQHF
TRBJ1-4	TRBV5-5	TRBD1	few	TGTGCCAGCAGCCCCACAGGGGATGAAAAACTGTTTTTT	CASSPTGDEKLFF
TRBJ1-1	TRBV7-9	.	.	TGTGCCAGCAGCGACGGCCGGGAGGCTTTCTTT	CASSDGREAFF
TRBJ1-1	TRBV6-5	.	.	TGTGCCAGCAGGACGACTACGGGGGTCGATGAAGCTTTCTTT	CASRTTTGVDEAFF
TRBJ2-5	TRBV5-4	TRBD2	.	TGTGCCAGCAGCCCAAGCGGGGGGAACCAAGAGACCCAGTACTTC	CASSPSGGNQETQYF
TRBJ1-3	TRBV15	.	once	TGTGCCACCAGCAGAGATCGGGGGGCAGCTGGAAACACCATATATTTT	CATSRDRGAAGNTIYF
TRBJ1-4	TRBV6-1	.	.	TGTGCCAGCAGTGAAGCGGAGGAAGAAAAACTGTTTTTT	CASSEAEEEKLFF
TRBJ1-4	TRBV28	.	.	TGTGCCACCCACGATGGGGCCAAGGATGAAAAACTGTTTTTT	CATHDGAKDEKLFF
TRBJ1-5	TRBV4-1	.	.	TGCGCCAGCAGCCAAGATCGCAACAGGGCTAATCAGCCCCAGCATTTT	CASSQDRNRANQPQHF
TRBJ2-1	TRBV28	.	.	TGTGCCAGCAGTTTGACAGAACTTCTCACGGGCTACAATGAGCAGTTCTTC	CASSLTELLTGYNEQFF
TRBJ1-4	TRBV11-2	.	.	TGTGCCAGCAGCTTAGCTCTGGCCCGGAGCGAAAAACTGTTTTTT	CASSLALARSEKLFF
TRBJ1-1	TRBV7-9	.	few	TGTGCCAGCAGCTTAAGGGGGAACACTGAAGCTTTCTTT	CASSLRGNTEAFF
TRBJ2-7	TRBV4-1	TRBD2	.	TGCGCCAGCAGCCAAGGGACTAGCGGGGGCGACGAGCAGTACTTC	CASSQGTSGGDEQYF
TRBJ1-6	TRBV9	.	.	TGTGCCAGCAGCGCAGCGGGTCAGGTGAATTCACCCCTCCACTTT	CASSAAGQVNSPLHF
TRBJ2-2	TRBV2	TRBD1	.	TGTGCCACAGGACAGGGGGCGGACACCGGGGAGCTGTTTTTT	CATGQGADTGELFF
TRBJ1-6	TRBV3-1/TRBV3-2	TRBD1	many	TGTGCCAGCAGCCAAAGTCTAGTCCGGGACAGGGCAGGTTCACCCCTCCACTTT	CASSQSLVRDRAGSPLHF
TRBJ1-2	TRBV5-1	TRBD1	.	TGCGCCAGCAGCCCCGGGACAGCGTCCTATGGCTACACCTTC	CASSPGTASYGYTF
TRBJ1-2	TRBV18	.	once	TGTGCCAGCTCAGAGACAGGTGGACATGGCTACACCTTC	CASSETGGHGYTF
TRBJ2-7	TRBV7-2	.	.	TGTGCCAGCAGCCCTGGGAGTACCTACGAGCAGTACTTC	CASSPGSTYEQYF
TRBJ2-7	TRBV5-1	TRBD1	.	TGCGCCAGCAGCTCGACAGGGGCCCAGGACGAGCAGTACTTC	CASSSTGAQDEQYF
TRBJ2-7	TRBV2	TRBD1	.	TGTGCCAGCAGGCCGACAGGGACCTACGAGCAGTACTTC	CASRPTGTYEQYF
TRBJ2-1	TRBV10-3	TRBD1	.	TGTGCCATCAGAGGGGACAGAAGCTCCTACAATGAGCAGTTCTTC	CAIRGDRSSYNEQFF
TRBJ2-5	TRBV3-1/TRBV3-2	.	.	TGTGCCAGCAGGGGGGACACAGAGACCCAGTACTTC	CASRGDTETQYF
TRBJ1-2	TRBV5-1	TRBD1	.	TGCGCCAGCAGCTTCGATGCACAGGGGAGCTATGGCTACACCTTC	CASSFDAQGSYGYTF
TRBJ2-7	TRBV7-6	.	.	TGTGCCAGCAGCTTACGAAAGGACAGCTACGAGCAGTACTTC	CASSLRKDSYEQYF
TRBJ2-3	TRBV7-2	.	.	TGTGCCGGCCGGGGAGCTACCGATACGCAGTATTTT	CAGRGATDTQYF
TRBJ1-1	TRBV4-3	.	.	TGCGCCAGCAGCCAAGGAGGGTTCGTGAACACTGAAGCTTTCTTT	CASSQGGFVNTEAFF
TRBJ2-3	TRBV10-3	.	.	TGTGCCATCACCCAGGAACGAGTCACAGATACGCAGTATTTT	CAITQERVTDTQYF
TRBJ2-7	TRBV13	TRBD1	.	TGTGCCAGCAGTCTGACAGGGGGCTTGAACGAGCAGTACTTC	CASSLTGGLNEQYF
TRBJ2-7	TRBV2	TRBD1	.	TGTGCCAGCAGAAAATCAGGGGGCTACGAGCAGTACTTC	CASRKSGGYEQYF
TRBJ1-3	TRBV4-2	.	.	TGTGCCAGCAGAGAAAACTACGCCGGAAACACCATATATTTT	CASRENYAGNTIYF
TRBJ2-2	TRBV7-2	TRBD2	.	TGTGCCAGCAGGGGACTAGCTGTAAACACCGGGGAGCTGTTTTTT	CASRGLAVNTGELFF
TRBJ1-1	TRBV6-5	TRBD1	.	TGTGCCAGCAGCAGAAACAGGGGGGGGACTGAAGCTTTCTTT	CASSRNRGGTEAFF
TRBJ2-5	TRBV27	TRBD1	.	TGTGCCAGCCTATCTCGGGCAGGGGGCCGAGAGACCCAGTACTTC	CASLSRAGGRETQYF
TRBJ2-2	TRBV19	.	.	TGTGCCAGTAGTCCGACTTACGGGGAGCTGTTTTTT	CASSPTYGELFF
TRBJ2-5	TRBV28	TRBD2	.	TGTGCCACCCAACTAGCGGGGGAGCCTAAGACCCAGTACTTC	CATQLAGEPKTQYF
TRBJ2-7	TRBV4-1	.	.	TGCGCCAGCAGCCAAGATCTCCTATACGCGCAGTACTTC	CASSQDLLYAQYF
TRBJ1-4	TRBV5-1	.	few	TGCGCCAGCAGCTTGGGACAGCTTTCGGCAACTAATGAAAAACTGTTTTTT	CASSLGQLSATNEKLFF
TRBJ1-1	TRBV5-6	TRBD1	.	TGTGCCAGCAGCCGCGGGACAGGGGGACGCGAAGCTTTCTTT	CASSRGTGGREAFF
TRBJ2-1	TRBV9	TRBD2	.	TGTGCCAGCAGCGTAGGGCTAGCGGGGGCTCACAATGAGCAGTTCTTC	CASSVGLAGAHNEQFF
TRBJ1-2	TRBV2	TRBD1	.	TGTGCCAGCAATGCCGGGACAGGGGGCGCACCCTATGGCTACACCTTC	CASNAGTGGAPYGYTF
TRBJ2-7	TRBV6-5	TRBD2	.	TGTGCCAGCAGTTATCAGGGACTAGCGGGAGAGCAGTACTTC	CASSYQGLAGEQYF
TRBJ2-1	TRBV7-8	.	once	TGTGCCAGCAGCAGGATAGCGACGCTCTACAATGAGCAGTTCTTC	CASSRIATLYNEQFF
TRBJ1-3	TRBV11-2	.	.	TGTGCCAGCAGCTTAGCCACGCAGGTGATCTCTGGAAACACCATATATTTT	CASSLATQVISGNTIYF
TRBJ2-5	TRBV2	.	.	TGTGCCAGCAGGATGACAGGAGAGACCCAGTACTTC	CASRMTGETQYF
TRBJ1-4	TRBV19	.	few	TGTGCCAGTAGTATAAGACGGAGAAAGAACGAAAAACTGTTTTTT	CASSIRRRKNEKLFF
TRBJ2-3	TRBV3-1/TRBV3-2	TRBD1	.	TGTGCCAGCAGGATTGCCACCGGCCTGCCAGGGGGTACGCAGTATTTT	CASRIATGLPGGTQYF
TRBJ1-5	TRBV6-5	TRBD1	.	TGTGCCAGCAGAACAGGGGGCGGCCAGCCCCAGCATTTT	CASRTGGGQPQHF
TRBJ2-1	TRBV11-3	.	once	TGTGCCAGCAGCTTAGACGGAGGTGTTGAGCAGTTCTTC	CASSLDGGVEQFF
TRBJ2-2	TRBV3-1/TRBV3-2	.	.	TGTGCCAGCAGCCGGGGATTTCACCGGGGAGCTGTTTTT	CASSRGFHRGAVF